The 2 T cell receptor beta chains given below trace back to one sample, sequenced in a study of CD8+ T cells in alopecia areata. The sequencing template was cDNA reverse transcribed from extracted RNA. Sequencing used immunoSEQ multiplex PCR; TCRdb keeps in-frame clones, though not all of them. This sample has about 140,000 clones, with about 54% found just once. Sequencing was performed on CD4+ T cells sorted from blood. The receptors were sampled from a human donor in good health.

In regard to this clone: At one of its ends the junction is not consistent with the germline gene, which may arise from a read error. This rearrangement joins TRBV5-1 to TRBJ2-5; the D gene is possibly TRBD1 (6 bases). The CDR3 totals 11 residues. Germline V lookup: CDR1 SGHRS, CDR2 YFSETQ. In DNA form, the CDR3 reads TGCGCCAACAGCTCACAGGGTATTAAGTACTTC. Its protein is CANSSQGIKYF.

The chain is built from TRBV6-4 and TRBJ2-2; 10 bases are a match to TRBD2. CDR3 size: 17 residues. Germline CDR1 and CDR2: MRHNA and SNTAGT. The trim removed 5 bases at V and 5 bases at J, leaving 11 bases unmatched. The CDR3 DNA follows: TGTGCCAGCAGTCTGGGTCCTAGCGGGAGTGGTACCGGGGAGCTGTTTTTT. It specifies CASSLGPSGSGTGELFF.